Included here is one T cell receptor (beta chain) sequence, with context. Its target is not known. The sample comes from a study of shared clonotypes between healthy human individuals. Study-level results: Sharing across four donors was highest in naive CD4 (roughly 5%) and lowest in memory CD8 (approximately 0.4%).

As defined, naive CD8 cells were CD45RO-negative and positively selected for CCR7, with terminally differentiated effector memory CD45RA+ cells excluded. The CDR3 totals 16 residues. The V gene end was trimmed by 3 bases and the J gene end by 1 base; junction bases not matched to a gene: 5. CDR1 is MDHEN, CDR2 SYDVKM, per germline. The method was immunoSEQ multiplex PCR; TCRdb's version includes in-frame clones alone and lacks a portion of them. The sample yields a few million clones, about 94% seen once. This TCR came from a man aged 18-30 years in good health. Some clones in this sample may be carry-over from other donors' samples. The J gene is TRBJ2-2, the V gene TRBV28; 7 bases align to TRBD1. Specimen: naive CD8+ T cells from PBMCs. The CDR3 reads CASSFQGQRNTGELFF. DNA for the CDR3: TGTGCCAGCAGTTTTCAGGGACAGAGGAACACCGGGGAGCTGTTTTTT.